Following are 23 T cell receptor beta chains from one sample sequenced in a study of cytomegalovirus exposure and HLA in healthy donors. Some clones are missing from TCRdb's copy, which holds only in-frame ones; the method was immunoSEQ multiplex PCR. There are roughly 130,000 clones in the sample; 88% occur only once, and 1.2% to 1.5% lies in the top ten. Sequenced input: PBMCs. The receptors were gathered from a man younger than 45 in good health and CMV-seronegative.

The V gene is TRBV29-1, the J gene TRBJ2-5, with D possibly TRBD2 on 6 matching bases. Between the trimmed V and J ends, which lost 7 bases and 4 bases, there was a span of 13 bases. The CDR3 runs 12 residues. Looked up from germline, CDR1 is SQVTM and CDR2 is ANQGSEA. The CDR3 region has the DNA TGCAGCGGTGAGGCGGGATCAGAGACCCAGTACTTC. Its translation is CSGEAGSETQYF. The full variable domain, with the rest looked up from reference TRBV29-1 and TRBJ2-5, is SAVISQKPSRDICQRGTSLTIQCQVDSQVTMMFWYRQQPGQSLTLIATANQGSEATYESGFVIDKFPISRPNLTFSTLTVSNMSPEDSSIYLCSGEAGSETQYFGPGTRLLVL.

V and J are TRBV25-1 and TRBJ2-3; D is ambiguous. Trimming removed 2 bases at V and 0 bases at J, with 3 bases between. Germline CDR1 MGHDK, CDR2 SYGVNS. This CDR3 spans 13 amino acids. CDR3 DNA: TGTGCCAGCAGTGAAGGCAGCACAGATACGCAGTATTTT. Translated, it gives CASSEGSTDTQYF.

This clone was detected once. CDR3 amino acids: CASSRTGTGGEAFF. The CDR3 nucleotides are TGTGCCAGCAGTCGCACAGGGACAGGGGGCGAAGCTTTCTTT. The V gene is TRBV6-5, the J gene TRBJ1-1; 12 bases map to TRBD1. Trimming at V came to 5 bases and at J to 8 bases, leaving 6 bases not matched to a gene. The length of the CDR3 is 14 residues. Germline CDR1 and CDR2: MNHEY and SVGAGI.

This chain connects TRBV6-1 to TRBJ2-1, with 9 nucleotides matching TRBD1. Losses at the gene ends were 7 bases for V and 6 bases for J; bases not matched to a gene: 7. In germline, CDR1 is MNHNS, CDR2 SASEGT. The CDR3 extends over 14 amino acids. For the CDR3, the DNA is TGTGCCAGCAATACTGGGACAGGGTCCAATGAGCAGTTCTTC. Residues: CASNTGTGSNEQFF.

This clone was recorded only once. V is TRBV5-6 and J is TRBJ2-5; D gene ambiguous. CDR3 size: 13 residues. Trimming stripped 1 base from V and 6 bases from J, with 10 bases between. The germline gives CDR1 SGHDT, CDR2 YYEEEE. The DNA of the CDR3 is TGTGCCAGCAGCTTGCGCAGATTGAAGACCCAGTACTTC. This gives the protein CASSLRRLKTQYF.

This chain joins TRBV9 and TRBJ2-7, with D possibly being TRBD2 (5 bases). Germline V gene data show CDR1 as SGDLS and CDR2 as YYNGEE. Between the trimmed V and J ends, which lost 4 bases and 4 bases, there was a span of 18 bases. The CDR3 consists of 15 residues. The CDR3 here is CASSRDAGRRYEQYF. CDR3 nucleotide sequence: TGTGCCAGCAGCAGAGACGCGGGCCGCCGATACGAGCAGTACTTC.

CDR3 residues: CASQQRGTSNTGELFF. Written as DNA, the CDR3 is TGTGCCAGCCAACAGCGGGGAACCTCGAACACCGGGGAGCTGTTTTTT. The chain carries TRBV18 and TRBJ2-2; 7 positions match TRBD2. This CDR3 spans 16 amino acids. Trimming at V came to 8 bases and at J to 0 bases, leaving 9 bases not matched to a gene. Germline assignment: CDR1 KGHSH and CDR2 LQKENI. Full variable domain (missing parts from reference TRBV18 and TRBJ2-2): NAGVMQNPRHLVRRRGQEARLRCSPMKGHSHVYWYRQLPEEGLKFMVYLQKENIIDESGMPKERFSAEFPKEGPSILRIQQVVRGDSAAYFCASQQRGTSNTGELFFGEGSRLTVL.

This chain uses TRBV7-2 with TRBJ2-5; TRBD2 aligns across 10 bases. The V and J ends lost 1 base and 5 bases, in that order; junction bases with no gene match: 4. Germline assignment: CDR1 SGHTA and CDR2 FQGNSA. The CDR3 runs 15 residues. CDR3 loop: CASSLVTSGPETQYF. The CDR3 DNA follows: TGTGCCAGCAGCTTAGTGACTAGCGGGCCCGAGACCCAGTACTTC.

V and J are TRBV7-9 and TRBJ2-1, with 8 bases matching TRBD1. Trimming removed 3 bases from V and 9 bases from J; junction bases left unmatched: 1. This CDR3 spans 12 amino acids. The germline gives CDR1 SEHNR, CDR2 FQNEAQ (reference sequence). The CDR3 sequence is CASSLTGAEQFF. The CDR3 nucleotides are TGTGCCAGCAGCTTGACAGGGGCTGAGCAGTTCTTC.

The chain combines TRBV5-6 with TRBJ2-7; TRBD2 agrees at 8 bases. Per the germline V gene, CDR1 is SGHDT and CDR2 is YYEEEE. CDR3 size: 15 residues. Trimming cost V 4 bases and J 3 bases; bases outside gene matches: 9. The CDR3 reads CASSMRAGAIYEQYF. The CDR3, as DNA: TGTGCCAGCAGCATGCGAGCGGGAGCCATCTACGAGCAGTACTTC.

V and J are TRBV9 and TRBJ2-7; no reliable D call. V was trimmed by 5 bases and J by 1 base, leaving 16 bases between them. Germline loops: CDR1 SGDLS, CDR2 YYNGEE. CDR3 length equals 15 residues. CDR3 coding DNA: TGTGCCAGCAGTGCGAGATGGCAGACATCCTACGAGCAGTACTTC. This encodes CASSARWQTSYEQYF.

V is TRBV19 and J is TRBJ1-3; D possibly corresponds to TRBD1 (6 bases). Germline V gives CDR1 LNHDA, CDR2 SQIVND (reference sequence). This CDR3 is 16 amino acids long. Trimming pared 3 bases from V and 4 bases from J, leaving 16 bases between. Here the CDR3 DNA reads TGTGCCAGTAGTATTGGCAGGGGCCTTGGGGGAAACACCATATATTTT. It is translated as CASSIGRGLGGNTIYF.

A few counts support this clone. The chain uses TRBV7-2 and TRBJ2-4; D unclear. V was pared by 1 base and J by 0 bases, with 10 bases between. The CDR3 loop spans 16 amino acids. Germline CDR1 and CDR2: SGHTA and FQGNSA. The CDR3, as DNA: TGTGCCAGCAGCTTAGAAGTTGGGCTAGCCAAAAACATTCAGTACTTC. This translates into CASSLEVGLAKNIQYF.

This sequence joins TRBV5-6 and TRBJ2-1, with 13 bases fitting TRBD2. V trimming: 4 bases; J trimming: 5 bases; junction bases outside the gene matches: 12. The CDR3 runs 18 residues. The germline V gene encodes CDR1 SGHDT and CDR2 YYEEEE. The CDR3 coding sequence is TGTGCCAGCAGCCGCACTAGCGGGAGGGCCCAATCGAACAATGAGCAGTTCTTC. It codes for CASSRTSGRAQSNNEQFF.

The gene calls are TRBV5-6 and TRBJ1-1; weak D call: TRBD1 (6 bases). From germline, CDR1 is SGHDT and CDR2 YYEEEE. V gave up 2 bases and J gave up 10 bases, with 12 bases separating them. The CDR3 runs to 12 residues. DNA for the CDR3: TGTGCCAGCAGCTTAATGAGAGGGGGAGCTTTCTTT. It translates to CASSLMRGGAFF.

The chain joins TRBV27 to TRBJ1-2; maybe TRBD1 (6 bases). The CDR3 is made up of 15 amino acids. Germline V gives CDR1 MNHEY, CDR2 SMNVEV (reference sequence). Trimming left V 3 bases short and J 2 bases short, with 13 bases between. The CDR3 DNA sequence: TGTGCCAGCAGTTTGCTTGGGGGCGCGAACTATGGCTACACCTTC. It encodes CASSLLGGANYGYTF.

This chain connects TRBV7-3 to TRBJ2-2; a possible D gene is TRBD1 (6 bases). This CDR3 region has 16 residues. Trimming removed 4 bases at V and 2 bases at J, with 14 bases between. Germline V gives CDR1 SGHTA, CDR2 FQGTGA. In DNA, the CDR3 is TGTGCCAGCAGCTCCCCGGGACACCTTAACACCGGGGAGCTGTTTTTT. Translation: CASSSPGHLNTGELFF.

CDR3 sequence reads: CASSLNRGLHTEAFF. The CDR3 DNA reads TGTGCCAGCAGTTTAAACAGGGGGCTCCACACTGAAGCTTTCTTT. This chain uses TRBV27 with TRBJ1-1; 9 positions match TRBD1. The ends lost 2 bases at V and 3 bases at J; junction bases unmatched: 4. Germline V CDR1 and CDR2: MNHEY, SMNVEV (reference sequence). CDR3 length: 15 residues.

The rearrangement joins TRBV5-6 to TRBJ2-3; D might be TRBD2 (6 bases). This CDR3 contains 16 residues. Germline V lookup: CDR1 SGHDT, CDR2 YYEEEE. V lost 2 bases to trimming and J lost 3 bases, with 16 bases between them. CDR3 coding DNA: TGTGCCAGCAGCTTTTTAGCGGAAAGCGTGACAGATACGCAGTATTTT. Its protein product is CASSFLAESVTDTQYF.

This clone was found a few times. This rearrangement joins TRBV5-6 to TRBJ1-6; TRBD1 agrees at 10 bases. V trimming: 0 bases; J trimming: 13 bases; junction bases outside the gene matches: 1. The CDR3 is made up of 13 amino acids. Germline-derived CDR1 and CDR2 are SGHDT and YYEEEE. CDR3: CASSLGDRGPLHF. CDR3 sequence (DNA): TGTGCCAGCAGCTTGGGGGACAGGGGTCCCCTCCACTTT. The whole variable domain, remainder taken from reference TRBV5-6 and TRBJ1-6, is DAGVTQSPTHLIKTRGQQVTLRCSPKSGHDTVSWYQQALGQGPQFIFQYYEEEERQRGNFPDRFSGHQFPNYSSELNVNALLLGDSALYLCASSLGDRGPLHFGNGTRLTVT.

The CDR3 region is CASTRSSGNTIYF. As DNA, the CDR3 is TGTGCCAGCACCCGTTCCTCTGGAAACACCATATATTTT. This sequence joins TRBV6-5 and TRBJ1-3; D unclear. CDR1 and CDR2 (germline): MNHEY, SVGAGI. This CDR3 is built from 13 residues. V was shortened by 7 bases and J by 0 bases, with 7 bases between the two germline ends.

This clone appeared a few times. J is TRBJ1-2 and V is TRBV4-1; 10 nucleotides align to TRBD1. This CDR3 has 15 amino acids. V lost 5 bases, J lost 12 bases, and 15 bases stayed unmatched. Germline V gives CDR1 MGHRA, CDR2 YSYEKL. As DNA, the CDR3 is TGCGCCAGCAGCATAAGGGGGACAGGGGACAGGATCCACACCTTC. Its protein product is CASSIRGTGDRIHTF.

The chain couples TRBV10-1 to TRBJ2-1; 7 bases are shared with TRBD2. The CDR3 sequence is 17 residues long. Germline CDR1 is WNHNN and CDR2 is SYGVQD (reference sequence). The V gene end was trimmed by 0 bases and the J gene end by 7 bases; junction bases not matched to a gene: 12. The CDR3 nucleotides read TGCGCCAGCAGTGAGTCAGGCGCGGGAGCACGAGTGAATGAGCAGTTCTTC. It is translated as CASSESGAGARVNEQFF.